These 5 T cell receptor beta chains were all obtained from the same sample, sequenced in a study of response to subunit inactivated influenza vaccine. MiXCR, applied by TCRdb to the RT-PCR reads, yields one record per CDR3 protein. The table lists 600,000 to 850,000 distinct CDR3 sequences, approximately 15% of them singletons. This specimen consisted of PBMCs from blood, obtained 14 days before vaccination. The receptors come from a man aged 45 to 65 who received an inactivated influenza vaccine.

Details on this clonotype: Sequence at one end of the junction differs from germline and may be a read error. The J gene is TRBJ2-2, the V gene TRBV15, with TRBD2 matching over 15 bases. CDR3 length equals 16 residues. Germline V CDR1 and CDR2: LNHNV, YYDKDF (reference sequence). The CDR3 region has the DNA TGTGCCACCAGCAGGGGACTAGCGGGAGGTGCCGGGGGGCTGTTTTTT. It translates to CATSRGLAGGAGGLFF.

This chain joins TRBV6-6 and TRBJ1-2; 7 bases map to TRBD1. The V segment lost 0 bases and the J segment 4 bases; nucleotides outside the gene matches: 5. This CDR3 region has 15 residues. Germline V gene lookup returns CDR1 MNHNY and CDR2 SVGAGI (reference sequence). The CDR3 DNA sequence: TGTGCCAGCAGTTACTCGGACAGGATGTTCTATGGCTACACCTTC. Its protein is CASSYSDRMFYGYTF.

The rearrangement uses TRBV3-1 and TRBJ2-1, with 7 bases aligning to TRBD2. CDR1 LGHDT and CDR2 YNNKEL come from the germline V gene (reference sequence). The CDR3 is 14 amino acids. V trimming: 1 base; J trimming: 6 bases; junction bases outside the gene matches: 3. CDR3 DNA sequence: TGTGCCAGCAGCCAAGCGGCTAGCGGCAATGAGCAGTTCTTC. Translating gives CASSQAASGNEQFF.

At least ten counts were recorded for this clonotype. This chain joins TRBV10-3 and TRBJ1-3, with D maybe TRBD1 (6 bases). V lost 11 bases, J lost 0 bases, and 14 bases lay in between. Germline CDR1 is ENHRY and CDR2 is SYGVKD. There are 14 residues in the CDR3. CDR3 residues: CAGRRDISGNTIYF. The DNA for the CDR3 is TGTGCCGGGCGCCGGGACATCTCTGGAAACACCATATATTTT.

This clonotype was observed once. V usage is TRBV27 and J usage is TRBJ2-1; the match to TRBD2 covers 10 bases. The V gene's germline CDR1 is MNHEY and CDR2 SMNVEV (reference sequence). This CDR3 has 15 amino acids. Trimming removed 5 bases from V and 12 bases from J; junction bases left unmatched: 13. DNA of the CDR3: TGTGCCAGCAGTCCGGTAGCGGGGGGTCTGCGGGCGCAGTTCTTC. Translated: CASSPVAGGLRAQFF.